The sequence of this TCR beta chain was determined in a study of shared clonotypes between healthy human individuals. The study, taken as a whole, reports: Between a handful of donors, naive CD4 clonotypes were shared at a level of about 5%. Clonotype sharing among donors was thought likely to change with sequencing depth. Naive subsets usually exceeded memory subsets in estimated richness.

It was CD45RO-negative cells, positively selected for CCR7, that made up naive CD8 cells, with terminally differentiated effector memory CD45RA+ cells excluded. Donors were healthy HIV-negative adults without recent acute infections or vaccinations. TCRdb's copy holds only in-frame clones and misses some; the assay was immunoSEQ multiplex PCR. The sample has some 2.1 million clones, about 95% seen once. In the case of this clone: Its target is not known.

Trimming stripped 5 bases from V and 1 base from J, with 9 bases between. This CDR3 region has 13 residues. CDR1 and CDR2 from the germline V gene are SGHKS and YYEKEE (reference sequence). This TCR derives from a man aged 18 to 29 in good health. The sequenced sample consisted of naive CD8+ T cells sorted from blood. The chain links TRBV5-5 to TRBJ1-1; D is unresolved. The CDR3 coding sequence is TGTGCCAGCAGTACGGACTGGAACACTGAAGCTTTCTTT. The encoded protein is CASSTDWNTEAFF.